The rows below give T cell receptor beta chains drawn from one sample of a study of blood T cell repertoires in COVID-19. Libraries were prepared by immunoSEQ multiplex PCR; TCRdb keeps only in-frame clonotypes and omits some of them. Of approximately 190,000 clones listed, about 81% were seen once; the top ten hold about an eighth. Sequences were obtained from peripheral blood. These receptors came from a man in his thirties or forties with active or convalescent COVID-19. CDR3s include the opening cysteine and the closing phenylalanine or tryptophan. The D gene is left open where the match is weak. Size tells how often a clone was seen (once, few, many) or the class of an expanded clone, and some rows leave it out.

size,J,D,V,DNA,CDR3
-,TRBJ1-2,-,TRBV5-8,TGTGCCAGCAGCTTGGCTTTCGGAACCAGGGGCTATGGCTACACTTTC,CASSLAFGTRGYGYTF
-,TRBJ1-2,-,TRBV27,TGTGCCAGCAGTTTATCCAAGCCTGGTGTCCCGAGGAGAGGCTACACCTTC,CASSLSKPGVPRRGYTF
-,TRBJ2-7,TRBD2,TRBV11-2,TGTGCCAGCAGCTCCCGGAGTAGCGGGATGACCTACGAGCAGTACTTC,CASSSRSSGMTYEQYF
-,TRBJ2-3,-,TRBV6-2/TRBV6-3,TGTGCCAGCAGTTACTCAGGGGTGGATACGCAGTATTTT,CASSYSGVDTQYF
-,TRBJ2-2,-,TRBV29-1,TGCAGCGTTGAACAGGAGAACACCGGGGAGCTGTTTTTT,CSVEQENTGELFF
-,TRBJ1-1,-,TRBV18,TGTGCCAGCTCCCCTAGCATGAACACTGAAGCTTTCTTT,CASSPSMNTEAFF
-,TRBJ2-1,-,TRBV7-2,TGTGCCAGCAGCTGGCGACTGGGAGACCGGGGGAATGAGCAGTTCTTC,CASSWRLGDRGNEQFF
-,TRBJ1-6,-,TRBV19,TGTGCCACTAAGGACAGTCGAGGGAATTCACCCCTCCACTTT,CATKDSRGNSPLHF
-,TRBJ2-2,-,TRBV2,TGTGCCAGCAGTGTTAGCGGGGAGCTGTTTTTT,CASSVSGELFF
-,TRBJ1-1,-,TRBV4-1,TGCGCCAGCAGCCAAGATGGCGACAGGATAACTTTCTTT,CASSQDGDRITFF
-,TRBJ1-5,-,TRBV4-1,TGCGCCAGCAGCCCAGCAGGGTTTGATCAGCCCCAGCATTTT,CASSPAGFDQPQHF
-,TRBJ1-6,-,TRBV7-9,TGTGCCAGCAGCCCTGTGGGGGGGTCGCCGAATTCACCCCTCCACTTT,CASSPVGGSPNSPLHF
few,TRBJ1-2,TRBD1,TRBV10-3,TGTGCCATCAGTACGGGACAGGGGGTATTTAACTATGGCTACACCTTC,CAISTGQGVFNYGYTF
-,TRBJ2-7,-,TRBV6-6,TGTGCCAGCAGCCCGACTAGGTCCGAAGAGCAGTACTTC,CASSPTRSEEQYF
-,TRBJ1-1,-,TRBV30,TGTGCCTGCAAAAAAGTACAGGGAGGGGACACTGAAGCTTTCTTT,CACKKVQGGDTEAFF
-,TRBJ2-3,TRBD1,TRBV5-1,TGCGCCAGCAGCCTACAGGGGGCAGGGGGCACAGATACGCAGTATTTT,CASSLQGAGGTDTQYF
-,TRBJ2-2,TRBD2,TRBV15,TGTGCCACCAGTCCGGGACACGGGCTAGCGGGAGGCACCGGGGAGCTGTTTTTT,CATSPGHGLAGGTGELFF
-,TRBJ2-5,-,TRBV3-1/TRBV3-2,TGTGCCAGCAGTTCCGTTACAGGTTTCCAAGAGACCCAGTACTTC,CASSSVTGFQETQYF
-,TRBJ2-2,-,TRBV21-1,TGTGCCAGCAGCAAATACCCTCCGAGACAGGGGATGCCTGCGAACACCGGGGAGCTGTTTTTT,CASSKYPPRQGMPANTGELFF
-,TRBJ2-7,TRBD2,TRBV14,TGTGCCAGCAGCCCGGAGTCGACTAGCGGGACGACGGCCTCCTACGAGCAGTACTTC,CASSPESTSGTTASYEQYF
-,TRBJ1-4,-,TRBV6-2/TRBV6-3,TGTGCCAGCAGTTACAACGGAGTAACTAATGAAAAACTGTTTTTT,CASSYNGVTNEKLFF
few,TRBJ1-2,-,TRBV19,TGTGCCAGTAGTATCAGCGGCCAGGTGGGTGGCTACACCTTC,CASSISGQVGGYTF
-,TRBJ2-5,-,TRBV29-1,TGCAGCGTCGAACAGGGTGTAGAGACCCAGTACTTC,CSVEQGVETQYF
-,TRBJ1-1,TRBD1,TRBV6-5,TGTGCCAGCAGTTACGGACAGGGGGGGAAGAACACTGAAGCTTTCTTT,CASSYGQGGKNTEAFF
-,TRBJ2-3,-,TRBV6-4,TGTGCCAGCAGTGCTGAGTCCACAGATACGCAGTATTTT,CASSAESTDTQYF
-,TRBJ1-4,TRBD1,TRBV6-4,TGTGCCAGCAGTCACGGAGCCGGGACAGGGACTGAAAAACTGTTTTTT,CASSHGAGTGTEKLFF
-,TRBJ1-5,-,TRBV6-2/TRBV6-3,TGTGCCAGCAGTTACTCGGTACAACAGCCGGGGAGCAATCAGCCCCAGCATTTT,CASSYSVQQPGSNQPQHF
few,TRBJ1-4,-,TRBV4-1,TGCGCCAGCAGCCAATACGGACAGACTGCAACTAATGAAAAACTGTTTTTT,CASSQYGQTATNEKLFF
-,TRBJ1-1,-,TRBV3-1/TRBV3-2,TGTGCCAGCAGCCCCCTGAACTCCCCCGGGGCTTTCTTT,CASSPLNSPGAFF
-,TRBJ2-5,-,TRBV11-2,TGTGCCAGCAGCTTAGGCGCAACCGAAAAAGAGACCCAGTACTTC,CASSLGATEKETQYF
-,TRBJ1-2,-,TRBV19,TGTGCCAGTAGTCGACAGGAACAGGGTGGCTACACCTTC,CASSRQEQGGYTF
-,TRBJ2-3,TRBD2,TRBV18,TGTGCCAGCTCACCATTGCGGGGGATGACAGATACGCAGTATTTT,CASSPLRGMTDTQYF
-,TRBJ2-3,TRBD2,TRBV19,TGTGCCAGTAGTCCGGGACTAGCGGGAGCGCATACGCAGTATTTT,CASSPGLAGAHTQYF